This TCR beta chain derives from a study of identical twins. The ends lost 6 bases at V and 4 bases at J; junction bases unmatched: 10. The CDR3 covers 15 residues. Per the germline V gene, CDR1 is SNHLY and CDR2 is FYNNEI. Study observations and caveats: Twin-shared out-of-frame alpha sequences were enriched for low generation probability. The study drew conclusions from cross-sectional statistical analysis, not from following the same donors.

This clonotype was detected many times. Its antigen is still unknown. Each CDR3 protein gets one entry after TCRdb re-called the 5' RACE reads with MiXCR. This sample has some 690,000 distinct CDR3 sequences, with around 21% found just once. The data also belong to a second study, concerning T cells expressing NK-cell markers. This second study says: It was sorted CD3+CD56-NKG2C+, CD3+CD56+NKG2C- and CD3+CD56+NKG2C+ T cells that provided the TCR beta repertoires. Serological testing identified seven of the eight sequenced donors as HCMV-seropositive and one as seronegative.

Source material: PBMCs. This chain uses TRBV2 with TRBJ1-2, with 8 bases identical to TRBD1. The clonotype was recovered from a woman between 18 and 29 years old in good health. The CDR3 DNA is TGTGCCAGCAGGGCCGGACAGGGACTTTTCTATGGCTACACCTTC. It is translated as CASRAGQGLFYGYTF. Full variable domain (missing parts from reference TRBV2 and TRBJ1-2): EPEVTQTPSHQVTQMGQEVILRCVPISNHLYFYWYRQILGQKVEFLVSFYNNEISEKSEIFDDQFSVERPDGSNFTLKIRSTKLEDSAMYFCASRAGQGLFYGYTFGSGTRLTVV.